Included here is one TCR beta chain sequence, with context. The antigen remains unidentified. This record comes from a study of cytomegalovirus exposure and HLA in healthy donors. General study results and limits: Some highly shared sequence variants likely arose as a pipeline artifact.

The ends were cut back, 2 bases at V and 2 bases at J, with 16 bases in the middle. In germline, CDR1 is MNHNS, CDR2 SASEGT. The CDR3 sequence is 16 residues long. PCR used 60 Vbeta primers and 13 Jbeta primers. Assay used: immunoSEQ multiplex PCR; TCRdb lists only in-frame clones, some missing. The sample holds some 190,000 clones, approximately 90% seen once. The sample taken for sequencing was PBMCs. The receptor was isolated from a boy younger than 10 in good health and CMV-seronegative. The V gene is TRBV6-1, the J gene TRBJ2-7; D might be TRBD1 (6 bases). This chain's CDR3 is CASSELGASLAYEQYF. The CDR3 bases are TGTGCCAGCAGTGAATTGGGGGCGAGCCTGGCCTACGAGCAGTACTTC.